This record covers a single TCR beta chain. TCRdb's table, derived via immunoSEQ multiplex PCR, lists solely in-frame clones and lacks some. This table holds around 130,000 clones, 93% found once. These data originate in a study of T cell changes during pregnancy in multiple sclerosis. The clonotype was recovered from a female donor with multiple sclerosis, enrolled in a pregnancy study. The material sequenced was peripheral blood, taken before pregnancy.

CDR3 in amino acids: CASRPTGGYGYTF. CDR3 coding DNA: TGTGCCAGCAGACCCACGGGAGGCTATGGCTACACCTTC. This sequence joins TRBV27 and TRBJ1-2; no clear D gene. The V gene lost 6 bases and the J gene lost 4 bases, with 12 bases spanning the gap. The V gene's germline CDR1 is MNHEY and CDR2 SMNVEV (reference sequence). This CDR3 comprises 13 residues.